A selection of T cell receptor beta chains follows, all from one sample in a study of cytomegalovirus exposure and HLA in healthy donors. Repertoires were generated with immunoSEQ multiplex PCR, while TCRdb's copy carries only in-frame clones and drops some. This sample has more than 110,000 clones, with roughly 93% found just once. The sample was PBMCs. The receptors were gathered from a man between 18 and 29 years old in good health and CMV-seropositive. Both conserved end residues are part of each CDR3. A D gene is named only where the DNA matches it firmly. Clone size is shown for a subset of rows, as once, few, many or a class of expanded clone.

size: NA; J: TRBJ2-7; V: TRBV28; length: 14; D: NA; CDR3: CASSAPGDSYEQYF; DNA: TGTGCCAGCAGTGCCCCGGGGGATTCCTACGAGCAGTACTTC
size: once; J: TRBJ1-5; V: TRBV7-8; length: 14; D: NA; CDR3: CASSYGQSYQPQHF; DNA: TGTGCCAGCAGCTATGGACAGTCATATCAGCCCCAGCATTTT
size: NA; J: TRBJ2-3; V: TRBV5-1; length: 13; D: NA; CDR3: CASSLEGADTQYF; DNA: TGCGCCAGCAGCTTGGAGGGGGCAGATACGCAGTATTTT
size: NA; J: TRBJ1-1; V: TRBV10-3; length: 12; D: NA; CDR3: CAISDATAEAFF; DNA: TGTGCCATCAGTGACGCGACAGCTGAAGCTTTCTTT
size: NA; J: TRBJ2-7; V: TRBV5-1; length: 15; D: NA; CDR3: CASSGRPGGIYEQYF; DNA: TGCGCCAGCAGCGGACGTCCCGGAGGTATCTACGAGCAGTACTTC
size: once; J: TRBJ1-3; V: TRBV6-6; length: 14; D: NA; CDR3: CASSSPRSRNTIYF; DNA: TGTGCCAGCAGTTCCCCCAGATCGAGAAACACCATATATTTT
size: NA; J: TRBJ1-5; V: TRBV5-1; length: 14; D: NA; CDR3: CASSLDYLNQPQHF; DNA: TGCGCCAGCAGCTTGGACTACCTCAATCAGCCCCAGCATTTT
size: NA; J: TRBJ2-7; V: TRBV5-1; length: 15; D: NA; CDR3: CASSLAVGVPYEQYF; DNA: TGCGCCAGCAGCTTGGCGGTCGGGGTCCCCTACGAGCAGTACTTC
size: NA; J: TRBJ2-7; V: TRBV9; length: 12; D: NA; CDR3: CASSPTGEEQYF; DNA: TGTGCCAGCAGCCCGACCGGAGAGGAGCAGTACTTC
size: NA; J: TRBJ2-7; V: TRBV5-1; length: 15; D: TRBD2; CDR3: CASSFGLAESYEQYF; DNA: TGCGCCAGCAGCTTCGGACTAGCGGAATCCTACGAGCAGTACTTC
size: NA; J: TRBJ2-1; V: TRBV4-1; length: 17; D: TRBD2; CDR3: CASSHRLAGVVYYEQFF; DNA: TGCGCCAGCAGCCACCGACTAGCGGGAGTGGTTTACTATGAGCAGTTCTTC
size: NA; J: TRBJ2-2; V: TRBV9; length: 19; D: NA; CDR3: CASSPAAVLAAVNTGELFF; DNA: TGTGCCAGCAGCCCCGCGGCGGTTTTAGCGGCGGTGAACACCGGGGAGCTGTTTTTT
size: NA; J: TRBJ2-3; V: TRBV5-1; length: 17; D: TRBD2; CDR3: CASSFSGLAGGTDTQYF; DNA: TGCGCCAGCAGCTTTTCCGGACTAGCGGGAGGGACAGATACGCAGTATTTT
size: NA; J: TRBJ2-1; V: TRBV18; length: 17; D: TRBD2; CDR3: CASSPNPLAASYNEQFF; DNA: TGTGCCAGCTCACCGAATCCGCTAGCGGCCTCCTACAATGAGCAGTTCTTC
size: NA; J: TRBJ2-5; V: TRBV15; length: 16; D: TRBD2; CDR3: CATSRDRTSGRTRQYF; DNA: TGTGCCACCAGCAGAGATAGGACTAGCGGGAGGACCCGGCAGTACTTC
size: NA; J: TRBJ1-5; V: TRBV28; length: 17; D: NA; CDR3: CAAATVGAGDGNQPQHF; DNA: TGTGCCGCGGCGACCGTGGGGGCAGGGGATGGCAATCAGCCCCAGCATTTT
size: NA; J: TRBJ1-6; V: TRBV5-1; length: 14; D: NA; CDR3: CASGPGGRSSPLHF; DNA: TGCGCCAGCGGGCCGGGGGGTCGAAGTTCACCCCTCCACTTT
size: NA; J: TRBJ2-3; V: TRBV4-1; length: 17; D: NA; CDR3: CASSPNPLGGVGDTQYF; DNA: TGCGCCAGCAGCCCCAACCCCTTAGGGGGAGTGGGAGATACGCAGTATTTT
size: NA; J: TRBJ2-7; V: TRBV30; length: 15; D: NA; CDR3: CAWSAAAKTSYEQYF; DNA: TGCGCCTGGAGTGCCGCGGCCAAGACTTCCTACGAGCAGTACTTC
size: NA; J: TRBJ2-6; V: TRBV19; length: 17; D: TRBD1; CDR3: CASSRGQPFSGANVLTF; DNA: TGTGCCAGTAGTAGGGGACAGCCCTTCTCTGGGGCCAACGTCCTGACTTTC
size: NA; J: TRBJ2-7; V: TRBV19; length: 14; D: TRBD2; CDR3: CASSIAGLVHEQYF; DNA: TGTGCCAGTAGTATCGCTGGACTAGTCCACGAGCAGTACTTC
size: NA; J: TRBJ1-5; V: TRBV19; length: 19; D: NA; CDR3: CASSPPYGARAGSNQPQHF; DNA: TGTGCCAGTAGTCCACCCTACGGCGCCCGGGCGGGTAGCAATCAGCCCCAGCATTTT
size: NA; J: TRBJ1-1; V: TRBV4-2; length: 13; D: NA; CDR3: CASSPRAYTEAFF; DNA: TGTGCCAGCAGCCCCAGGGCGTACACTGAAGCTTTCTTT
size: NA; J: TRBJ2-6; V: TRBV27; length: 19; D: NA; CDR3: CASSLRTGHTSAGANVLTF; DNA: TGTGCCAGCAGTTTGAGAACAGGGCATACTAGCGCTGGGGCCAACGTCCTGACTTTC